The next 19 T cell receptor beta chains were all read from a single sample in a study of blood T cell repertoires in COVID-19. The repertoire was sequenced with immunoSEQ multiplex PCR; TCRdb's copy has only in-frame clones and lacks some. The data show 150,000 to 200,000 clones, 70% to 90% seen once. The sample consisted of peripheral blood. The source is a man between 60 and 75 years old with active or convalescent COVID-19.

The chain uses TRBV6-5 and TRBJ1-4; the match to TRBD1 covers 7 bases. Trimming cost V 6 bases and J 5 bases; bases outside gene matches: 3. The CDR3 is made up of 13 amino acids. The V gene's germline CDR1 is MNHEY and CDR2 SVGAGI. CDR3 nucleotide sequence: TGTGCCAGCAGCATGGACAGGAATGAAAAACTGTTTTTT. It yields the protein CASSMDRNEKLFF.

The J gene is TRBJ1-2, the V gene TRBV6-1; a possible D gene is TRBD1 (6 bases). Trimming shortened V by 2 bases and J by 3 bases, and 10 bases separated the two germline ends. Per the germline V gene, CDR1 is MNHNS and CDR2 is SASEGT. The length of the CDR3 is 14 residues. The CDR3 here is CASSESDRYYGYTF. CDR3 nucleotides: TGTGCCAGCAGTGAATCGGACAGATACTATGGCTACACCTTC.

The chain recombines TRBV27 with TRBJ2-3; 7 bases align to TRBD1. This CDR3 spans 18 amino acids. Germline V gene lookup returns CDR1 MNHEY and CDR2 SMNVEV (reference sequence). V trimming: 5 bases; J trimming: 1 base; junction bases outside the gene matches: 15. CDR3 sequence: CASSLRLQGDARTDTQYF. The CDR3 nucleotides are TGTGCCAGCAGTCTCCGTCTGCAGGGGGACGCACGCACAGATACGCAGTATTTT.

The chain employs TRBV30 and TRBJ2-1, with a tentative D call TRBD2 (6 bases). This CDR3 comprises 16 residues. Germline CDR1 is GTSNPN and CDR2 is SVGIG (reference sequence). V gave up 7 bases and J gave up 1 base, with 20 bases separating them. Here the CDR3 reads CALRPPGLASYNEQFF. The CDR3 DNA sequence: TGTGCCTTGCGCCCGCCGGGACTCGCGTCCTACAATGAGCAGTTCTTC.

The rearrangement joins TRBV29-1 to TRBJ1-3; a possible D gene is TRBD1 (6 bases). The CDR3 loop spans 14 amino acids. Trimming stripped 2 bases from V and 0 bases from J, with 8 bases between. CDR1 is SQVTM and CDR2 is ANQGSEA in the germline V gene. CDR3 sequence (DNA): TGCAGCGTTGAAACAGGGCCCTCTGGAAACACCATATATTTT. Translation gives CSVETGPSGNTIYF.

This sequence joins TRBV19 and TRBJ1-6; D gene uncertain. Germline V gene sequence: CDR1 LNHDA, CDR2 SQIVND (reference sequence). The length of the CDR3 is 14 residues. V gave up 1 base and J gave up 7 bases, with 8 bases separating them. This chain's CDR3 is CASSIGPGNSPLHF. As DNA, the CDR3 is TGTGCCAGTAGTATAGGGCCAGGAAATTCACCCCTCCACTTT.

The rearrangement links TRBV19 to TRBJ2-7, with D tentatively TRBD1 (6 bases). Trimming took off 6 bases at V and 0 bases at J, with 18 bases between the two ends. This CDR3 contains 16 residues. CDR1 LNHDA and CDR2 SQIVND come from the germline V gene (reference sequence). CDR3 loop: CASRRWGPRYSYEQYF. The CDR3, as DNA: TGTGCCAGTAGGAGGTGGGGGCCCCGCTACTCCTACGAGCAGTACTTC.

The genes are TRBV5-1 and TRBJ2-3; the D is unclear. Germline V gene lookup returns CDR1 SGHRS and CDR2 YFSETQ. The V end lost 0 bases, the J end lost 2 bases, and 7 bases lay between the germline ends. CDR3 length: 14 residues. CDR3 sequence reads: CASSLDTATDTQYF. The CDR3 DNA reads TGCGCCAGCAGCTTGGATACAGCCACAGATACGCAGTATTTT.

This chain connects TRBV20-1 to TRBJ2-7; maybe TRBD2 (5 bases). V lost 3 bases and J 2 bases, leaving 11 bases between the germline ends. This CDR3 contains 13 residues. The germline V gene has CDR1 DFQATT and CDR2 SNEGSKA (reference sequence). CDR3 residues: CSASGELTYEQYF. CDR3 bases: TGCAGTGCTAGTGGGGAGCTGACCTACGAGCAGTACTTC.

The V gene is TRBV19, the J gene TRBJ2-6; no reliable D call. The CDR3 is 16 residues long. Germline V gene sequence: CDR1 LNHDA, CDR2 SQIVND (reference sequence). V was pared by 5 bases and J by 0 bases, with 11 bases between. The CDR3 sequence is CASSFTRTSGANVLTF. In DNA form, the CDR3 reads TGTGCCAGTAGTTTCACGAGAACCTCTGGGGCCAACGTCCTGACTTTC.

This chain uses TRBV6-5 with TRBJ2-7; TRBD1 matches at 8 bases. The V gene's germline CDR1 is MNHEY and CDR2 SVGAGI. V lost 6 bases and J lost 5; bases outside the gene matches: 6. The CDR3 has 13 residues. The CDR3 spells CASRSQGGDEQYF. In DNA, the CDR3 is TGTGCCAGCAGGTCACAGGGGGGCGACGAGCAGTACTTC.

The chain links TRBV5-1 to TRBJ2-2; D is perhaps TRBD2 (6 bases). Trimming cost V 0 bases and J 4 bases, with 13 bases left between them. CDR3 length: 16 residues. Germline assignment: CDR1 SGHRS and CDR2 YFSETQ. CDR3 DNA sequence: TGCGCCAGCAGCTTGGGTATATCGGGGGTCACCGGGGAGCTGTTTTTT. Residues: CASSLGISGVTGELFF.

This chain uses TRBV11-3 with TRBJ1-1, with a tentative D call TRBD1 (5 bases). V shed 3 bases and J shed 1 base, with 6 bases lying between them. Per germline, CDR1 SGHNT and CDR2 YENEEA. The CDR3 totals 13 residues. The CDR3 here is CASSFDRNTEAFF. CDR3 nucleotide sequence: TGTGCCAGCAGCTTTGACAGGAACACTGAAGCTTTCTTT.

This chain uses TRBV2 with TRBJ1-2, with 11 bases lining up with TRBD1. The ends lost 7 bases at V and 4 bases at J; junction bases unmatched: 11. The V gene's germline CDR1 is SNHLY and CDR2 FYNNEI. The CDR3 runs 16 residues. The CDR3: CASTKGQGAFGYGYTF. In nucleotides, the CDR3 is TGTGCCAGCACTAAAGGACAGGGGGCTTTCGGCTATGGCTACACCTTC.

The gene calls are TRBV25-1 and TRBJ1-1; the match to TRBD1 covers 7 bases. V trimming: 2 bases; J trimming: 4 bases; junction bases outside the gene matches: 4. CDR3 length: 14 residues. Germline V gene lookup returns CDR1 MGHDK and CDR2 SYGVNS. CDR3 DNA sequence: TGTGCCAGCAGTGAAAAGGGGGCTGGCACTGAAGCTTTCTTT. Translating gives CASSEKGAGTEAFF.

The V call is TRBV7-2, the J call TRBJ2-5, with a weak D call TRBD1 (6 bases). The germline V and J ends were trimmed by 5 bases and 2 bases, with 12 bases remaining between them. Per germline, CDR1 SGHTA and CDR2 FQGNSA. This CDR3 region has 14 residues. The CDR3 spells CASSPQTGQETQYF. In DNA, the CDR3 is TGTGCCAGCAGCCCTCAGACAGGTCAAGAGACCCAGTACTTC.

V usage is TRBV10-2 and J usage is TRBJ1-6; D possibly corresponds to TRBD1 (5 bases). The V end lost 0 bases, the J end lost 0 bases, and 15 bases lay between the germline ends. CDR1 is WSHSY and CDR2 is SAAADI in the germline V gene. The CDR3 contains 19 residues. CDR3 nucleotide sequence: TGCGCCAGCAGTGAGTCGAGGGGCCGGAGGGGCTCCTATAATTCACCCCTCCACTTT. Translation: CASSESRGRRGSYNSPLHF.

This chain connects TRBV3-1 (or the pseudogene TRBV3-2) to TRBJ1-5; 8 nucleotides line up with TRBD1. With V trimmed by 4 bases and J by 0 bases, 5 bases remained unmatched. The CDR3 spans 16 residues. Germline V CDR1 and CDR2: LGHDT, YNNKEL (reference sequence). For the CDR3, the DNA is TGTGCCAGCAGCCTTGGGACAGGTTATAGCAATCAGCCCCAGCATTTT. It yields the protein CASSLGTGYSNQPQHF.

V gene TRBV2 combines with J gene TRBJ2-1; a weak D match, TRBD1 (5 bases). Trimming shortened V by 3 bases and J by 6 bases, and 12 bases separated the two germline ends. Germline V gene lookup returns CDR1 SNHLY and CDR2 FYNNEI. The CDR3 loop spans 14 amino acids. The chain's CDR3 is CASSDSIQGNEQFF. CDR3 in DNA: TGTGCCAGCAGTGACAGCATCCAGGGCAATGAGCAGTTCTTC. The full variable domain, in which reference TRBV2 and TRBJ2-1 provide the parts outside the CDR3, is EPEVTQTPSHQVTQMGQEVILRCVPISNHLYFYWYRQILGQKVEFLVSFYNNEISEKSEIFDDQFSVERPDGSNFTLKIRSTKLEDSAMYFCASSDSIQGNEQFFGPGTRLTVL.